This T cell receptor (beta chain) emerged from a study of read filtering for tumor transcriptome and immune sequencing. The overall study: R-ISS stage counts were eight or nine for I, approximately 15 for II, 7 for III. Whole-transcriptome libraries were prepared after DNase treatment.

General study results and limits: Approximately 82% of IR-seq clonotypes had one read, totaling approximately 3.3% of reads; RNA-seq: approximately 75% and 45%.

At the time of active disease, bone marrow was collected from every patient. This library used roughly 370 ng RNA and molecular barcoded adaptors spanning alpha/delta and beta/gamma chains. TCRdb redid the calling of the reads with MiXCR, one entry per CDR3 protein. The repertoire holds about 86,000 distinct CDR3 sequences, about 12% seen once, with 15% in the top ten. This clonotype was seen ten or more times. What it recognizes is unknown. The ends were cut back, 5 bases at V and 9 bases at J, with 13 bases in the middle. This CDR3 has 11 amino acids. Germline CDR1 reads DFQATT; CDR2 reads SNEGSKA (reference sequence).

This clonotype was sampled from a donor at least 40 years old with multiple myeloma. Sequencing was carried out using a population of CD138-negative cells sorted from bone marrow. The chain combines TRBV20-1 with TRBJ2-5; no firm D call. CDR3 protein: CSARAVEAQYF. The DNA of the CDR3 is TGCAGTGCTCGGGCGGTTGAGGCCCAGTACTTC.